This TCR beta chain appears in the sequencing data of a study of T cells in localized non-small cell lung cancer. Overall study findings and caveats: Clonality of T cells reached its maximum in uninvolved adjacent lung, surpassing tumor.

Concerning this clone itself: Its antigen is not identified. One end of the junction is discordant with germline, which a read error may explain.

This table comes from immunoSEQ multiplex PCR, and its TCRdb copy is limited to in-frame clones, with some not included. The table includes approximately 11,000 clones, 90% detected once. The CDR3 totals 11 residues. Germline CDR1 is SNHLY and CDR2 is FYNNEI. The chain recombines TRBV2 with TRBJ2-7; the D is unclear. This sample comprised peripheral blood, obtained before any cancer treatment. This TCR was recovered from a male donor aged 60 or over with stage III lung adenocarcinoma. This CDR3 reads CSSSEVNEQYF. In nucleotides, the CDR3 is TGTTCCAGCAGTGAAGTGAACGAGCAGTACTTC.